This paragraph covers one T cell receptor beta chain sequence. Germline assignment: CDR1 SGHVS and CDR2 FQNEAQ. Trimming cost V 2 bases and J 9 bases; bases outside gene matches: 4. This CDR3 spans 14 amino acids. Only in-frame clones appear in the TCRdb table, and some are missing; sequencing was by immunoSEQ multiplex PCR. Of 1.5 million to 1.9 million clones in the sample, 95% to 99% were seen once. The data belong to a study of shared clonotypes between healthy human individuals. This clonotype was sampled from a young man in good health. Sequenced material: naive CD4+ T cells sorted from blood. The subset here: CD45RA+ positively selected. This chain connects TRBV7-8 to TRBJ1-4; 9 bases align to TRBD1. CDR3 sequence: CASSLRGQGQKLFF. CDR3 DNA sequence: TGTGCCAGCAGCTTAAGGGGACAGGGACAAAAACTGTTTTTT. The whole variable domain, remainder taken from reference TRBV7-8 and TRBJ1-4, is GAGVSQSPRYKVAKRGQDVALRCDPISGHVSLFWYQQALGQGPEFLTYFQNEAQLDKSGLPSDRFFAERPEGSVSTLKIQRTQQEDSAVYLCASSLRGQGQKLFFGSGTQLSVL.